The 10 T cell receptor beta chains given below trace back to one sample, sequenced in a study of immune cell composition in non-small cell lung cancer. Repertoires were generated with immunoSEQ multiplex PCR, while TCRdb's copy carries only in-frame clones and drops some. The sample has 13,000 to 15,000 clones; approximately 70% are singletons. Sequencing was performed on lung tumor tissue. The source is a human donor with non-small cell lung cancer.

The chain recombines TRBV7-8 with TRBJ1-1, with unresolved D. Deletions cut 2 bases from V and 3 bases from J, with 4 bases between. The CDR3 has 12 residues. Germline CDR1 SGHVS, CDR2 FQNEAQ. The CDR3, as DNA: TGTGCCAGCAGCTTAACGGACACTGAAGCTTTCTTT. Translation gives CASSLTDTEAFF.

The chain carries TRBV15 and TRBJ2-1; 8 bases are shared with TRBD2. Germline V gives CDR1 LNHNV, CDR2 YYDKDF (reference sequence). CDR3 length equals 13 residues. Unmatched junction bases numbered 9, after V lost 7 bases and J lost 10 bases. The CDR3 DNA is TGTGCCACCACTGGGACTAGATCAAGGGAGCAGTTCTTC. It translates to CATTGTRSREQFF.

The chain carries TRBV19 and TRBJ1-3; D not resolved. Germline V lookup: CDR1 LNHDA, CDR2 SQIVND (reference sequence). The ends were cut back, 2 bases at V and 4 bases at J, with 9 bases in the middle. The CDR3 is 14 amino acids. The CDR3 sequence: CASSIPQSGNTIYF. The DNA of the CDR3 is TGTGCCAGTAGTATACCCCAGTCGGGAAACACCATATATTTT.

The CDR3 loop reads CASRTTANTEAFF. DNA for the CDR3: TGTGCCAGCAGGACTACAGCGAACACTGAAGCTTTCTTT. The chain employs TRBV25-1 and TRBJ1-1; no clear D gene. V lost 6 bases, J lost 1 base, and 9 bases lay in between. Germline values: CDR1 MGHDK, CDR2 SYGVNS. The CDR3 has 13 residues.

The chain uses TRBV4-3 and TRBJ1-2; 9 nucleotides line up with TRBD1. Trimming at V came to 0 bases and at J to 4 bases, leaving 12 bases not matched to a gene. The CDR3 consists of 18 residues. The germline gives CDR1 LGHNA, CDR2 YSLEER. The DNA for the CDR3 is TGCGCCAGCAGCCAAGATCTGAGGACAGGGGCCCTTCTCTATGGCTACACCTTC. Translation gives CASSQDLRTGALLYGYTF.

This clone was counted between two and nine times. Here the CDR3 DNA reads TGTGCCATCAGTGGTAGGCAGGGTGACGAGCAGTACTTC. Amino acid sequence: CAISGRQGDEQYF. The chain carries TRBV10-3 and TRBJ2-7, with D possibly TRBD1 on 5 matching bases. There are 13 residues in the CDR3. Between the trimmed V and J ends, which lost 4 bases and 5 bases, there was a span of 12 bases. Germline lookup yields CDR1 ENHRY and CDR2 SYGVKD.

This chain uses TRBV18 with TRBJ2-1; 7 bases agree with TRBD1. The CDR3 is made up of 12 amino acids. Germline loops: CDR1 KGHSH, CDR2 LQKENI. With V trimmed by 3 bases and J by 13 bases, 6 bases remained unmatched. The DNA of the CDR3 is TGTGCCAGCTCACCGCCGGGACAGCCACAGTTCTTC. This sequence encodes CASSPPGQPQFF.

J is TRBJ1-2 and V is TRBV2; D may be TRBD1 (5 bases). V was shortened by 3 bases and J by 4 bases, with 9 bases between the two germline ends. Germline CDR1 reads SNHLY; CDR2 reads FYNNEI. CDR3 length: 13 residues. DNA for the CDR3: TGTGCCAGCAGTGACAGGGCTTTCTATGGCTACACCTTC. Residues: CASSDRAFYGYTF.

This clone was seen a few times. The CDR3 sequence is CASSERLSWSRNSPLHF. The CDR3 nucleotides read TGTGCCAGCAGTGAAAGACTGTCGTGGTCGCGTAATTCACCCCTCCACTTT. This chain uses TRBV6-1 with TRBJ1-6; no definite D call. The germline V gene has CDR1 MNHNS and CDR2 SASEGT. V was trimmed by 2 bases and J by 6 bases, leaving 17 bases between them. The CDR3 is 17 amino acids.

The chain joins TRBV25-1 to TRBJ2-7; 11 bases match TRBD2. Trimming cost V 4 bases and J 7 bases; bases outside gene matches: 0. The CDR3 consists of 12 residues. Per germline, CDR1 MGHDK and CDR2 SYGVNS. DNA of the CDR3: TGTGCCAGCAGTGGGACTAGCGGGGAGCAGTACTTC. Residues: CASSGTSGEQYF.